This T cell receptor (beta chain) was recorded in a study of blood T cell repertoires in COVID-19. Per the original data handling: Counts of nucleated cells, estimated from reference gene primer amplification, were obtained. Data came from immunoSEQ multiplex PCR; TCRdb stores just in-frame clones and leaves some out. Clone size and V and J calls were adopted from that table, with D and trimming inferred from the DNA. The table shows hundreds of thousands of clones, with about 70% occurring only once. The CDR3 length is 13 residues. Unmatched junction bases numbered 5, after V lost 4 bases and J lost 7 bases. Germline loops: CDR1 SGHDT, CDR2 YYEEEE.

This TCR was sampled from an elderly woman with acute or convalescent COVID-19. The material sequenced was peripheral blood. The V gene is TRBV5-6, the J gene TRBJ1-1; TRBD1 aligns across 9 bases. The CDR3 nucleotides read TGTGCCAGCAGCCCTACAGGGGGCTTTGAAGCTTTCTTT. Protein: CASSPTGGFEAFF.